Shown below are 26 T cell receptor beta chains from a single sample sequenced in a study of response to subunit inactivated influenza vaccine. TCRdb re-derived calls from the RT-PCR reads in MiXCR, one entry per CDR3 protein. This table has around 580,000 distinct CDR3 sequences, approximately 15% appearing once. The material was PBMCs from blood, obtained about 12 days after vaccination. The receptors stem from a man in his fifties or sixties who received an inactivated influenza vaccine.

The J gene is TRBJ2-5, the V gene TRBV20-1; perhaps TRBD1 as D (5 bases). Trimming took off 7 bases at V and 5 bases at J, with 14 bases between the two ends. In germline, CDR1 is DFQATT, CDR2 SNEGSKA (reference sequence). This CDR3 region has 12 residues. CDR3: CSVPGFRETQYF. CDR3 DNA sequence: TGCAGTGTACCAGGGTTCCGGGAGACCCAGTACTTC.

The chain links TRBV10-1 to TRBJ1-4, with TRBD1 matching 7 bases. Germline loops: CDR1 WNHNN, CDR2 SYGVQD (reference sequence). J gave up 8 bases and V 6 bases, and 6 bases lay outside the gene matches. This CDR3 has 13 amino acids. The CDR3 protein is CASRGVTGEKLFF. CDR3 DNA sequence: TGCGCCAGCAGGGGGGTGACAGGGGAAAAACTGTTTTTT.

This clonotype was found a few times. The CDR3 loop reads CASSMKGEDGYTF. CDR3 bases: TGTGCCAGTAGTATGAAAGGGGAGGATGGCTACACCTTC. V gene TRBV19 combines with J gene TRBJ1-2; D may be TRBD1 (5 bases). Trimming took 3 bases from V and 6 from J, leaving 11 bases between them. Germline assignment: CDR1 LNHDA and CDR2 SQIVND (reference sequence). The CDR3 length is 13 residues. Full variable domain (outside the CDR3, taken from reference TRBV19 and TRBJ1-2): DGGITQSPKYLFRKEGQNVTLSCEQNLNHDAMYWYRQDPGQGLRLIYYSQIVNDFQKGDIAEGYSVSREKKESFPLTVTSAQKNPTAFYLCASSMKGEDGYTFGSGTRLTVV.

This clonotype was picked up a small number of times. The chain has TRBV6-1 and TRBJ1-4; D is perhaps TRBD1 (5 bases). The CDR3 is 16 residues long. CDR1 is MNHNS and CDR2 is SASEGT in the germline V gene. V lost 6 bases and J 0 bases, leaving 14 bases between the germline ends. The CDR3 nucleotides read TGTGCCAGCAGCCGTAACAGGATCTCAACTAATGAAAAACTGTTTTTT. Residues: CASSRNRISTNEKLFF.

This clonotype was detected many times. This chain's CDR3 is CASSQGGATNEKLFF. DNA of the CDR3: TGTGCCAGCAGCCAAGGCGGGGCAACTAATGAAAAACTGTTTTTT. The chain recombines TRBV3-1 with TRBJ1-4; D uncertain. The CDR3 covers 15 residues. Germline assignment: CDR1 LGHDT and CDR2 YNNKEL (reference sequence). Trimming stripped 1 base from V and 0 bases from J, with 6 bases between.

This clonotype was seen many times. The gene calls are TRBV6-1 and TRBJ1-3; maybe TRBD1 (5 bases). Germline V gene sequence: CDR1 MNHNS, CDR2 SASEGT. V was clipped by 7 bases and J by 0 bases, with 16 bases between them. The CDR3 consists of 16 residues. CDR3: CASTPTKGNSGNTIYF. The CDR3 bases are TGTGCCAGCACCCCCACCAAGGGGAACTCTGGAAACACCATATATTTT.

V gene TRBV6-4 combines with J gene TRBJ2-2; D could derive from TRBD1 or TRBD2 (6 bases each). The germline CDR1 and CDR2 sequences are MRHNA and SNTAGT. CDR3 size: 16 residues. Trimming removed 3 bases from V and 1 base from J, with 12 bases in between. CDR3 coding DNA: TGTGCCAGCAGTGAACAGGGAGGAGGGAACACCGGGGAGCTGTTTTTT. Protein product: CASSEQGGGNTGELFF.

This clonotype has a count of ten or more. The V and J genes are TRBV10-3 and TRBJ2-7; D not certain. This CDR3 has 11 residues. With 0 bases removed from V and 10 bases from J, the gap between germline ends came to 7 bases. CDR1 is ENHRY, CDR2 SYGVKD, per germline. In nucleotides, the CDR3 is TGTGCCATCAGTGAGTCGGGTCCACAGTACTTC. Protein sequence: CAISESGPQYF.

The gene calls are TRBV5-1 and TRBJ1-1; tentatively, D is TRBD1 (5 bases). This CDR3 has 14 residues. V lost 3 bases and J 4 bases, leaving 13 bases between the germline ends. CDR1 and CDR2 from the germline V gene are SGHRS and YFSETQ. The CDR3 region is CASSSRAGGTEAFF. The CDR3 DNA follows: TGCGCCAGCAGCTCCCGCGCGGGGGGCACTGAAGCTTTCTTT.

This clonotype was counted a single time. This sequence joins TRBV20-1 and TRBJ2-3; 10 nucleotides line up with TRBD2. This CDR3 spans 15 amino acids. The germline CDR1 and CDR2 sequences are DFQATT and SNEGSKA (reference sequence). V shed 3 bases, J shed 5 bases, and the junction held 8 bases outside the gene matches. CDR3: CSARNSGGYLDTQYF. The DNA of the CDR3 is TGCAGTGCTAGGAATAGCGGGGGGTACTTAGATACGCAGTATTTT.

In its sample, this clonotype was seen a few times. This chain joins TRBV6-1 and TRBJ1-5; 9 bases align to TRBD1. The junction had 9 bases not matched to a gene; V was cut back by 3 bases and J by 6 bases. Germline V gene sequence: CDR1 MNHNS, CDR2 SASEGT. The CDR3 length is 16 residues. The CDR3 DNA is TGTGCCAGCAGTGATTTGGACAGGGGCGGGTTTCAGCCCCAGCATTTT. Its protein is CASSDLDRGGFQPQHF.

This clonotype has more than one count but fewer than ten. The chain is built from TRBV28 and TRBJ2-3, with unresolved D. Germline values: CDR1 MDHEN, CDR2 SYDVKM. CDR3 length: 16 residues. The ends were cut back, 4 bases at V and 5 bases at J, with 19 bases in the middle. CDR3 residues: CASSSPGSRQRDTQYF. CDR3 DNA sequence: TGTGCCAGCAGTTCCCCGGGCAGCCGCCAAAGAGATACGCAGTATTTT.

The J gene is TRBJ2-1, the V gene TRBV7-9, with D possibly TRBD1 on 6 matching bases. The CDR3 is 14 residues long. CDR1 and CDR2 (germline): SEHNR, FQNEAQ (reference sequence). V was pared by 6 bases and J by 7 bases, with 16 bases between. DNA of the CDR3: TGTGCCAGCAGTTTTGGACAGCGTTTGAATGAGCAGTTCTTC. This encodes CASSFGQRLNEQFF.

This clonotype was found once. The chain joins TRBV28 to TRBJ2-1, with TRBD1 matching 7 bases. Germline CDR1 and CDR2: MDHEN and SYDVKM. The CDR3 contains 15 residues. Unmatched junction bases numbered 1, after V lost 1 base and J lost 1 base. The CDR3 spells CASSLFRGSYNEQFF. The CDR3 nucleotides are TGTGCCAGCAGTTTATTCAGGGGGTCCTACAATGAGCAGTTCTTC.

The chain has TRBV20-1 and TRBJ2-5, with D possibly TRBD2 on 7 matching bases. Germline CDR1 and CDR2: DFQATT and SNEGSKA (reference sequence). The CDR3 length is 15 residues. The V and J ends lost 6 bases and 2 bases respectively, with 19 bases between them. CDR3 loop: CSAPAGAGPQETQYF. CDR3 sequence (DNA): TGCAGTGCCCCCGCGGGGGCAGGACCTCAAGAGACCCAGTACTTC.

This chain joins TRBV11-2 and TRBJ2-3; TRBD2 aligns across 9 bases. Germline values: CDR1 SGHAT, CDR2 FQNNGV. This CDR3 spans 17 amino acids. V was pared by 0 bases and J by 1 base, with 5 bases of the junction left unmatched. The CDR3 coding sequence is TGTGCCAGCAGCTTAGAACAGACTAGCGGTCGCACAGATACGCAGTATTTT. Translation gives CASSLEQTSGRTDTQYF.

This clonotype was picked up a small number of times. CDR3 coding DNA: TGTGCCAGCAGTGTTGGACAGGGCTATGGCTACACCTTC. Translation: CASSVGQGYGYTF. This chain joins TRBV2 and TRBJ1-2; 8 bases are shared with TRBD1. V was clipped by 4 bases and J by 4 bases; unmatched bases: 2. Germline CDR1 is SNHLY and CDR2 is FYNNEI. This CDR3 comprises 13 residues.

This clonotype was observed a handful of times. V usage is TRBV7-2 and J usage is TRBJ2-5; D perhaps matches TRBD2 (6 bases). Germline V CDR1 and CDR2: SGHTA, FQGNSA. The length of the CDR3 is 14 residues. V lost 0 bases and J lost 7, with 12 bases in between. CDR3 sequence: CASSLATGSGTQYF. Written as DNA, the CDR3 is TGTGCCAGCAGCTTAGCGACCGGGAGCGGGACCCAGTACTTC.

In this sample, this clonotype turned up many times. The CDR3 DNA sequence: TGCAGTGCTCCCTCCGGGGGGAACACAGATACGCAGTATTTT. Translated: CSAPSGGNTDTQYF. The J gene is TRBJ2-3, the V gene TRBV20-1, with 7 bases identical to TRBD2. Germline lookup yields CDR1 DFQATT and CDR2 SNEGSKA (reference sequence). This CDR3 is 14 amino acids long. Trimming removed 5 bases from V and 2 bases from J; junction bases left unmatched: 7.

J is TRBJ2-5 and V is TRBV18; D is unresolved. CDR1 is KGHSH, CDR2 LQKENI, per germline. Trimming removed 3 bases at V and 4 bases at J, with 15 bases between. The CDR3 runs to 15 residues. CDR3 coding DNA: TGTGCCAGCTCACCCCGGTCCCTCGTGCGAGAGACCCAGTACTTC. Translation: CASSPRSLVRETQYF.

The chain employs TRBV5-1 and TRBJ2-3; 10 bases map to TRBD2. This CDR3 comprises 17 residues. Germline V gene lookup returns CDR1 SGHRS and CDR2 YFSETQ. Trimming took 4 bases from V and 1 from J; bases not matched to a gene: 9. CDR3 sequence (DNA): TGCGCCAGCAGCCTCCCCTCTAGCGGGGGCGGCACAGATACGCAGTATTTT. This encodes CASSLPSSGGGTDTQYF.

This clonotype was counted ten times or more. The rearrangement links TRBV12-3 or TRBV12-4 to TRBJ1-5; D ambiguous. The CDR3 is made up of 16 amino acids. V was clipped by 2 bases and J by 1 base, with 12 bases between them. The CDR3, as DNA: TGTGCCAGCAGTTTATCGTCGTGGCAGAGCAATCAGCCCCAGCATTTT. The encoded protein is CASSLSSWQSNQPQHF.

This clonotype has a count of ten or more. The DNA for the CDR3 is TGTGCCAGCAGCTTGGAGGTGGGGTATGGCTACACCTTC. Its protein is CASSLEVGYGYTF. V is TRBV5-5 and J is TRBJ1-2, with D uncertain. Deletions cut 0 bases from V and 5 bases from J, with 8 bases between. This CDR3 has 13 residues. From germline, CDR1 is SGHKS and CDR2 YYEKEE (reference sequence).

The CDR3 is CASSPVGKWSYEQYF. Written as DNA, the CDR3 is TGTGCCAGCTCACCAGTAGGGAAATGGTCCTACGAGCAGTACTTC. The V gene is TRBV18, the J gene TRBJ2-7; D call uncertain. V was pared by 2 bases and J by 1 base, with 12 bases between. CDR1 is KGHSH, CDR2 LQKENI, per germline. This CDR3 spans 15 amino acids.

The chain links TRBV20-1 to TRBJ2-1; D is possibly TRBD2 (6 bases). This CDR3 has 12 amino acids. Germline V lookup: CDR1 DFQATT, CDR2 SNEGSKA (reference sequence). The CDR3 here is CSPGDSYNEQFF. The CDR3 coding sequence is TGCTCGCCGGGAGACTCCTACAATGAGCAGTTCTTC.

This clonotype was observed a handful of times. This chain links TRBV19 with TRBJ2-3; tentative D call: TRBD2 (6 bases). CDR1 is LNHDA, CDR2 SQIVND, per germline (reference sequence). V lost 1 base, J lost 5 bases, and 13 bases lay in between. The CDR3 length is 15 residues. CDR3 coding DNA: TGTGCCAGTAGTATAGGTGGGAGGACCGGAGATACGCAGTATTTT. This gives the protein CASSIGGRTGDTQYF.